A selection of T cell receptor beta chains follows, all from one sample in a study of shared clonotypes between healthy human individuals. Method: immunoSEQ multiplex PCR; TCRdb's copy keeps in-frame clones and lacks some. Here the sample spans about 2 million clones, about 95% being singletons. Input material: naive CD4+ T cells sorted from blood. These receptors were obtained from a man aged 18 to 30 in good health. CDR3s include the opening cysteine and the closing phenylalanine or tryptophan.

V gene	J gene	CDR3 protein
TRBV5-5	TRBJ1-4	CASSLGQATNEKLFF
TRBV5-6	TRBJ2-5	CASSLVGNQETQYF
TRBV28	TRBJ2-5	CASSPAGGGETQYF
TRBV5-1	TRBJ2-5	CASSLGGLANQETQYF
TRBV6-1	TRBJ2-7	CASSGQAYEQYF
TRBV10-3	TRBJ1-2	CAISEEAPYGYTF
TRBV10-3	TRBJ1-1	CAISIGSDTEAFF
TRBV6-5	TRBJ1-2	CASSYSDGGYGYTF
TRBV18	TRBJ2-7	CASSRGGYSYEQYF
TRBV5-1	TRBJ1-4	CASSLEQGRANEKLFF
TRBV10-3	TRBJ2-7	CAISESPYEQYF
TRBV2	TRBJ2-3	CASIRVAGADTQYF
TRBV5-1	TRBJ1-4	CASSLEGLGVWTNEKLFF
TRBV5-1	TRBJ2-2	CASTTGHTGELFF
TRBV6-6	TRBJ1-1	CASSLTILTEAFF
TRBV6-6	TRBJ2-2	CASTVTNTGELFF
TRBV2	TRBJ1-4	CASRRQGSEKLFF
TRBV30	TRBJ1-2	CAWSAGTSQGYGYTF
TRBV11-1	TRBJ2-3	CASSLVAGAPGDTQYF
TRBV14	TRBJ2-7	CASSRRTSGGYEQYF
TRBV28	TRBJ2-4	CASSLQQNIQYF
TRBV29-1	NA	CSVEIQSYEQYF
TRBV5-1	TRBJ2-2	CASSPGVGELFF
TRBV5-6	TRBJ2-3	CASSLFQIYTQYF
TRBV28	TRBJ1-1	CALGEGTEAFF
TRBV19	TRBJ2-7	CASSARQGSYEQYF
TRBV15	TRBJ2-7	CATSPDRGRLNEQYF
TRBV7-9	TRBJ2-7	CASSLAEYEQYF
TRBV2	TRBJ1-5	CASSEGQGGNQPQHF
TRBV6-5	TRBJ1-2	CASSYDGQGNGYTF
TRBV5-1	TRBJ2-7	CASSRSGTASYEQYF
TRBV5-1	TRBJ2-1	CASSSTQGAYNEQFF
TRBV5-8	TRBJ2-4	CASSPRGATAKNIQYF
TRBV2	TRBJ2-5	CASSGLAGTETQYF
TRBV11-3	TRBJ1-1	CASSSRTDNTEAFF
TRBV5-4	TRBJ1-1	CASSEGGGLNTEAFF
TRBV9	TRBJ1-2	CASSAQSRDRVRGYTF
TRBV6-5	TRBJ2-1	CASSYSGGRAINEQFF
TRBV15	TRBJ2-4	CATKPRQVGNIQYF
TRBV29-1	TRBJ1-6	CSVADLNSPLHF
TRBV5-1	TRBJ1-3	CASSLGDFSGNTIYF
TRBV30	TRBJ1-5	CAWSGLETQPQHF
TRBV18	TRBJ1-4	CASSPLGTGTNEKLFF
TRBV29-1	TRBJ2-3	CSVKGDSYSLDTQYF
TRBV5-8	TRBJ2-7	CASSLTPAYEQYF
TRBV28	TRBJ2-7	CASRDIYEQYF
TRBV5-4	TRBJ2-5	CASSPMGQGRETQYF